These T cell receptor beta chains were read from a single sample in a study of blood T cell repertoires in COVID-19. Assay used: immunoSEQ multiplex PCR; TCRdb lists only in-frame clones, some missing. This sample carries about 130,000 clones, 75% to 90% of them seen once, and the ten largest clones take 4.3%. The sample was peripheral blood. The receptor source for this set is a man aged 55 to 70 with COVID-19, enrolled during active disease. The CDR3 runs from the conserved cysteine through the conserved F or W. The D gene is left open where the match is weak. Part of the rows lack a size; the others show once, few, many or a class for expanded clones.

v_gene,abundance,d_gene,j_gene,CDR3nt,CDR3aa
TRBV9,.,.,TRBJ1-6,TGTGCCAGCAGCGCTGGGCCCAATTCACCCCTCCACTTT,CASSAGPNSPLHF
TRBV19,.,TRBD1,TRBJ2-7,TGTGCCAGTAGTACCCCCGGGACAGGCACCTACGAGCAGTACTTC,CASSTPGTGTYEQYF
TRBV19,.,.,TRBJ2-7,TGTGCCAGTAGTATCGGGAGACAGGGTTTGCTCGAGCAGTACTTC,CASSIGRQGLLEQYF
TRBV11-1,.,.,TRBJ1-1,TGTGCCAGCAGCTTAGGGAGGGGTAGCCTCTCTGAAGCTTTCTTT,CASSLGRGSLSEAFF
TRBV3-1/TRBV3-2,.,.,TRBJ2-3,TGTGCCACCCAGACACCAGGCACAGATACGCAGTATTTT,CATQTPGTDTQYF
TRBV11-2,few,.,TRBJ1-3,TGTGCCAGCAACCCTCTGAGCTCTGGAAACACCATATATTTT,CASNPLSSGNTIYF
TRBV5-6,.,.,TRBJ1-6,TGTGCCAGCAGTCCCCTGAGGGAGGGTCTGAATTCACCCCTCCACTTT,CASSPLREGLNSPLHF
TRBV21-1,once,.,TRBJ2-3,TGTGCCAGCAGCAAAGGGTCAGATCACACAGATACGCAGTATTTT,CASSKGSDHTDTQYF
TRBV30,.,.,TRBJ2-5,TGTGCCTGGAGTGTACCTCTCGGGGGGCGACAAGAGACCCAGTACTTC,CAWSVPLGGRQETQYF
TRBV12-5,.,.,TRBJ2-7,TGTGCTAGTGGTTCCGTCTCCGGGTGGGGAGACTACGAGCAGTACTTC,CASGSVSGWGDYEQYF
TRBV6-1,once,TRBD1,TRBJ1-1,TGTGCCAGCAGTGAGCAGGGGGCGAAGAACACTGAAGCTTTCTTT,CASSEQGAKNTEAFF
TRBV7-9,.,TRBD1,TRBJ1-2,TGTGCCAGCAGCCCGACAGGGACCAGATGGGGCTATGGCTACACCTTC,CASSPTGTRWGYGYTF
TRBV10-2,.,TRBD1,TRBJ1-2,TGCGCCAGCAGTGAGGACAGGGGTTCCCCTCACTATGGCTACACCTTC,CASSEDRGSPHYGYTF
TRBV4-1,.,.,TRBJ1-6,TGCGCCAGCAGCCAAGATAAGCCCTATAATTCACCCCTCCACTTT,CASSQDKPYNSPLHF
TRBV5-8,.,TRBD2,TRBJ2-2,TGTGCCAGCAGCTTACGGGGGGTCAACACCGGGGAGCTGTTTTTT,CASSLRGVNTGELFF
TRBV5-4,.,.,TRBJ2-7,TGTGCCAGCAGCTTGGCGTTTGGCGGCGCAACGCCAGAGCAGTACTTC,CASSLAFGGATPEQYF
TRBV29-1,.,.,TRBJ1-3,TGCAGCGTTTCAAGCAACGCTGGAAACACCATATATTTT,CSVSSNAGNTIYF
TRBV6-5,few,.,TRBJ1-1,TGTGCCAGCAGGGACACTAAGACTTTCTTT,CASRDTKTFF
TRBV5-1,.,.,TRBJ1-5,TGCGCCAGCAGCTTGGACGGTAGCAATCAGCCCCAGCATTTT,CASSLDGSNQPQHF
TRBV6-5,.,.,TRBJ2-7,TGTGCCAGTGGGTCAGGACAGACCTACGAGCAGTACTTC,CASGSGQTYEQYF
TRBV30,once,.,TRBJ1-6,TGTGCCTGGAGTGTACAGCGGGGGAATTCACCCCTCCACTTT,CAWSVQRGNSPLHF
TRBV18,.,TRBD1,TRBJ1-5,TGTGCCAGCTCACCACCCGGGACAGGGGTCAATCAGCCCCAGCATTTT,CASSPPGTGVNQPQHF
TRBV19,.,.,TRBJ1-1,TGTGCCAGTAGTTTCCTGGGGAGGGCCACTGAAGCTTTCTTT,CASSFLGRATEAFF
TRBV18,.,TRBD1,TRBJ2-3,TGTGCCAGCTCACCCCGGGACAGGGGCACAGATACGCAGTATTTT,CASSPRDRGTDTQYF
TRBV6-1,.,.,TRBJ1-4,TGTGCCAGCAGTGAAGCGAAGGGGAGGTATCGGGGTGAAAAACTGTTTTTT,CASSEAKGRYRGEKLFF
TRBV7-9,.,TRBD1,TRBJ1-2,TGTGCCAGCAGCCCAGGACAGGAGCGTGGCTACACCTTC,CASSPGQERGYTF
TRBV12-3/TRBV12-4,.,.,TRBJ1-2,TGTGCCAGCAGTTTTGGCAGGGCGAGGGGCTACACCTTC,CASSFGRARGYTF
TRBV5-4,.,.,TRBJ2-5,TGTGCCAGCAGCTTGAAACAGCAAGAGACCCAGTACTTC,CASSLKQQETQYF
TRBV6-2/TRBV6-3,.,TRBD1,TRBJ2-7,TGTGCCAGCAGTAGCCCGGGACAGGGACCCTACGAGCAGTACTTC,CASSSPGQGPYEQYF
TRBV7-8,.,TRBD2,TRBJ2-1,TGTGCCAGCAGCCCCCCCGGGAGGGGACCGACGGGAAATGAGCAGTTCTTC,CASSPPGRGPTGNEQFF
TRBV7-3,.,.,TRBJ2-2,TGTGCCAGCAGCCCCGTGGGGGGGCACGGGGAGCTGTTTTTT,CASSPVGGHGELFF
TRBV5-1,.,TRBD1,TRBJ2-3,TGCGCCAGCAGCACAGGGACAGGGGGTATCGTTGGCACAGATACGCAGTATTTT,CASSTGTGGIVGTDTQYF
TRBV29-1,once,.,TRBJ2-7,TGCAGCGTGGCCGCACTAGCTTCGCACGAGCAGTACTTC,CSVAALASHEQYF
TRBV5-1,.,TRBD1,TRBJ2-7,TGCGCCAGCCGCTTCGGTCGTGTGGAGGGACAGGGTAAAAACTACGAGCAGTACTTC,CASRFGRVEGQGKNYEQYF
TRBV6-5,.,TRBD1,TRBJ1-1,TGTGCCAGCAGTTATTCAGGGGGCACTGAAGCTTTCTTT,CASSYSGGTEAFF
TRBV30,.,TRBD1,TRBJ1-5,TGTGCCTGGAGTGAGGACAGGGGACAGCCCCAGCATTTT,CAWSEDRGQPQHF
TRBV5-1,.,.,TRBJ1-6,TGCGCCAGCAGCTTGGTGTCAGTCGATTATAATTCACCCCTCCACTTT,CASSLVSVDYNSPLHF
TRBV7-2,.,TRBD1,TRBJ1-2,TGTGCCAGCAGCTTGCAGGGGGCGGATGGCTACACCTTC,CASSLQGADGYTF
TRBV7-8,.,TRBD1,TRBJ1-2,TGTGCCAGCAGCCCCCGGACAGGCCGAGATGGCTACACCTTC,CASSPRTGRDGYTF
TRBV3-1/TRBV3-2,.,.,TRBJ2-5,TGTGCCAGCAGCGAGAGGGCTAGCCAGAAGACCCAGTACTTC,CASSERASQKTQYF